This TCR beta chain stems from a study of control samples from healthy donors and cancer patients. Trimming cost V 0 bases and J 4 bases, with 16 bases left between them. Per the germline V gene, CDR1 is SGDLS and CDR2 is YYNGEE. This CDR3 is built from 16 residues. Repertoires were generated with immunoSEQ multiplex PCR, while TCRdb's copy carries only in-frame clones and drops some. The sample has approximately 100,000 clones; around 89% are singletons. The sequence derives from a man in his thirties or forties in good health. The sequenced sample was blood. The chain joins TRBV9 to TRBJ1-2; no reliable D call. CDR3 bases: TGTGCCAGCAGCGTAGATTCTCGTTGGCAGGTCTATGGCTACACCTTC. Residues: CASSVDSRWQVYGYTF. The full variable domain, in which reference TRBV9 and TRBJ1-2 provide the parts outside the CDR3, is DSGVTQTPKHLITATGQRVTLRCSPRSGDLSVYWYQQSLDQGLQFLIQYYNGEERAKGNILERFSAQQFPDLHSELNLSSLELGDSALYFCASSVDSRWQVYGYTFGSGTRLTVV.